A selection of T cell receptor beta chains follows, all from one sample in a study of Ad26.COV2.S vaccination and SARS-CoV-2 variants. Profiling relied on immunoSEQ multiplex PCR, and the TCRdb table lists in-frame clones only, not all of them. The table records more than 300,000 clones, just under 85% of them present only once. Specimen: peripheral blood, collected in a trial of Ad26.COV2.S vaccine versus placebo. Source of these receptors: a person between 18 and 65 years old who received the Ad26.COV2.S COVID-19 vaccine or a placebo. Each CDR3 is given with its conserved first and last residue. The D gene is left open where the match is weak. Clone size, where shown, is once, few, many, or a class for clones that have expanded.

v_call	clone_size	j_call	d_call	cdr3_aa	cdr3_nt
TRBV2	.	TRBJ2-1	TRBD1	CASSQGAHEQFF	TGTGCCAGCAGCCAGGGGGCACATGAGCAGTTCTTC
TRBV24-1	once	TRBJ1-5	TRBD1	CATSDTGGLQPQHF	TGTGCCACCAGTGATACAGGGGGCCTTCAGCCCCAGCATTTT
TRBV27	.	TRBJ1-1	.	CASSFGGKANTEAFF	TGTGCCAGCAGTTTCGGGGGTAAGGCGAACACTGAAGCTTTCTTT
TRBV9	.	TRBJ1-3	.	CASSAGLAGNTIYF	TGTGCCAGCAGCGCCGGCTTAGCTGGAAACACCATATATTTT
TRBV19	.	TRBJ2-7	.	CASSSDSSYEQYF	TGTGCCAGTAGTTCTGACAGCTCCTACGAGCAGTACTTC
TRBV7-9	.	TRBJ1-4	.	CASSSDVSGEKLFF	TGTGCCAGCAGCTCTGACGTCTCGGGTGAAAAACTGTTTTTT
TRBV7-9	few	TRBJ1-4	TRBD1	CASSLTGQVGEKLFF	TGTGCCAGCAGCTTAACCGGACAGGTGGGGGAAAAACTGTTTTTT
TRBV5-6	once	TRBJ2-2	TRBD1	CASSTDRGLSLVGELFF	TGTGCCAGCAGCACAGACAGGGGCCTTTCCCTTGTGGGGGAGCTGTTTTTT
TRBV15	.	TRBJ1-1	.	CATSRDRGVRGTNSEAFF	TGTGCCACCAGCAGAGATCGCGGCGTCCGGGGTACGAACTCTGAAGCTTTCTTT
TRBV7-2	.	TRBJ2-5	.	CASSPRQGRVETQYF	TGTGCCAGCAGCCCCCGGCAGGGACGGGTTGAGACCCAGTACTTC
TRBV7-2	.	TRBJ2-2	.	CASSWNTGELFF	TGTGCCAGCAGCTGGAACACCGGGGAGCTGTTTTTT
TRBV19	.	TRBJ2-2	.	CASNWETTGELFF	TGTGCCAGTAACTGGGAGACGACCGGGGAGCTGTTTTTT
TRBV28	.	TRBJ1-4	TRBD1	CASSHPGTGGEKLFF	TGTGCCAGCAGTCACCCGGGGACAGGGGGTGAAAAACTGTTTTTT
TRBV11-2	.	TRBJ2-7	TRBD1	CASSSRQGLAYEQYF	TGTGCCAGCAGCTCCAGACAGGGCCTAGCCTACGAGCAGTACTTC
TRBV11-1	.	TRBJ1-6	TRBD1	CASSPGQGKSSPLHF	TGTGCCAGCAGTCCCGGACAGGGAAAAAGCTCACCCCTCCACTTT
TRBV28	.	TRBJ2-3	.	CASSLTRGGVTDTQYF	TGTGCCAGCAGTTTAACCCGAGGCGGGGTCACAGATACGCAGTATTTT
TRBV7-2	few	TRBJ2-3	.	CASSPGIRGVSTDTQYF	TGTGCCAGCAGCCCAGGGATAAGGGGAGTGAGCACAGATACGCAGTATTTT
TRBV20-1	.	TRBJ1-1	.	CSASLLAGRMNTEAFF	TGCAGTGCTAGTCTCTTGGCGGGCAGAATGAACACTGAAGCTTTCTTT
TRBV15	once	TRBJ1-3	.	CATSRDLRSSGNTIYF	TGTGCCACCAGCAGAGATCTCCGGAGCTCTGGAAACACCATATATTTT
TRBV28	.	TRBJ2-5	TRBD2	CASSFLAGGRETQYF	TGTGCCAGCAGTTTCCTAGCGGGGGGGAGAGAGACCCAGTACTTC
TRBV6-1	.	TRBJ1-4	.	CASSERIEKLFF	TGTGCCAGCAGTGAGAGAATTGAAAAACTGTTTTTT
TRBV28	.	TRBJ2-3	TRBD1	CASSPLPGQGGTDTQYF	TGTGCCAGCAGCCCGTTACCGGGACAGGGGGGAACAGATACGCAGTATTTT
TRBV28	.	TRBJ1-4	.	CASSLPGALSNEKLFF	TGTGCCAGCAGTTTACCAGGGGCTCTCTCTAATGAAAAACTGTTTTTT
TRBV12-3/TRBV12-4	.	TRBJ2-5	.	CASSFNARETQYF	TGTGCCAGCAGTTTTAACGCGCGAGAGACCCAGTACTTC
TRBV28	.	TRBJ2-2	TRBD1	CASSQPGTGNTGELFF	TGTGCCAGCAGTCAACCCGGGACAGGGAACACCGGGGAGCTGTTTTTT
TRBV5-4	.	TRBJ1-2	.	CASSPHELYGYTF	TGTGCCAGCAGCCCTCACGAACTCTATGGCTACACCTTC
TRBV7-6	.	TRBJ1-2	.	CASGPGAGYGYTF	TGTGCCAGCGGCCCGGGGGCGGGTTATGGCTACACCTTC
TRBV27	.	TRBJ2-3	.	CASTYSFGGPRGDTQYF	TGTGCCAGCACCTACAGTTTCGGGGGCCCTCGGGGAGATACGCAGTATTTT
TRBV19	.	TRBJ1-2	TRBD1	CASSQRTGHGYTF	TGTGCCAGTAGTCAGAGGACAGGGCATGGCTACACCTTC
TRBV5-4	.	TRBJ1-2	TRBD1	CASSLLPGQENYGYTF	TGTGCCAGCAGCCTTTTACCGGGACAGGAGAACTATGGCTACACCTTC
TRBV5-4	.	TRBJ2-1	.	CASSLGEGPEQFF	TGTGCCAGCAGCCTGGGAGAGGGACCTGAGCAGTTCTTC
TRBV6-5	.	TRBJ2-7	TRBD1	CATRTGGSYEQYF	TGTGCCACCAGGACAGGGGGCTCCTACGAGCAGTACTTC